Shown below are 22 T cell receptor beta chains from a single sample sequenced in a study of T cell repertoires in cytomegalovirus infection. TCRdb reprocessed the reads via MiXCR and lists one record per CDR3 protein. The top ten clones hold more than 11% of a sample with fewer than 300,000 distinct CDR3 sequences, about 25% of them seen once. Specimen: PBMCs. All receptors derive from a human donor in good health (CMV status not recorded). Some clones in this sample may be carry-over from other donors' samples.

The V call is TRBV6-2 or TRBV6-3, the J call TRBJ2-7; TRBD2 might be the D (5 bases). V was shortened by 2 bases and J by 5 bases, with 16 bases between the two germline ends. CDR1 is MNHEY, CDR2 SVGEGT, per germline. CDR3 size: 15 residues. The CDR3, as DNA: TGTGCCAGCAGTTACGGTCGGGATTACAGTCACGAGCAGTACTTC. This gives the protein CASSYGRDYSHEQYF.

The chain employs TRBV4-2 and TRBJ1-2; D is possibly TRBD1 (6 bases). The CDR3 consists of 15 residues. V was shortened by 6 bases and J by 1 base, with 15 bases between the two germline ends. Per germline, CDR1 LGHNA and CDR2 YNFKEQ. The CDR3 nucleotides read TGTGCCAGCAGACAGGGAATCGTCGGTAACTATGGCTACACCTTC. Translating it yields CASRQGIVGNYGYTF.

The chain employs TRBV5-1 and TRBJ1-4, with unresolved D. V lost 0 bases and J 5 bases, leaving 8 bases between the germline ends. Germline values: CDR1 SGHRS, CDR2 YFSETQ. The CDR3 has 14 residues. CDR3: CASSLAVANEKLFF. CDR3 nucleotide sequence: TGCGCCAGCAGCTTGGCCGTCGCGAATGAAAAACTGTTTTTT.

The CDR3 nucleotides are TGTGCCAGCAGCCAACCAGCTGAGAGACCCGGGACCCAGTACTTC. It is translated as CASSQPAERPGTQYF. This chain connects TRBV7-6 to TRBJ2-5; no clear D gene. The CDR3 length is 15 residues. The germline CDR1 and CDR2 sequences are SGHVS and FNYEAQ. V dropped 5 bases and J dropped 7 bases, with 20 bases sitting between them. Based on the CDR3 plus reference TRBV7-6 and TRBJ2-5, the full variable domain is GAGVSQSPRYKVTKRGQDVALRCDPISGHVSLYWYRQALGQGPEFLTYFNYEAQQDKSGLPNDRFSAERPEGSISTLTIQRTEQRDSAMYRCASSQPAERPGTQYFGPGTRLLVL.

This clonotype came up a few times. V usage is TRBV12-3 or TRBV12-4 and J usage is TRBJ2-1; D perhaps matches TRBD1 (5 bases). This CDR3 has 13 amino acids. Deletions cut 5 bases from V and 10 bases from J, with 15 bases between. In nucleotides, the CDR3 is TGTGCCAGCAGTCCGGAAGACAGAGGCGAGCAGTTCTTC. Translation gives CASSPEDRGEQFF.

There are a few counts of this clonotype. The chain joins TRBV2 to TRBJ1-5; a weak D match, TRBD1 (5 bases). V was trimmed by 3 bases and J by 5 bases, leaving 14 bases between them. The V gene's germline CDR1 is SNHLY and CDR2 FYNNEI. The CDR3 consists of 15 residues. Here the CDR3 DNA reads TGTGCCAGCAGTGATACGAGGGGCGCCGATCAGCCCCAGCATTTT. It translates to CASSDTRGADQPQHF.

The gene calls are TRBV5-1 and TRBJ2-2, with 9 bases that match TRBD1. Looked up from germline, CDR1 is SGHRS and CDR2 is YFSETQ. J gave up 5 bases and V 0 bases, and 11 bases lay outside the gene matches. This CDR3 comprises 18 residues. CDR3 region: CASSLAPQGAPRTGELFF. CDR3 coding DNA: TGCGCCAGCAGCTTGGCACCACAGGGGGCGCCTCGGACCGGGGAGCTGTTTTTT.

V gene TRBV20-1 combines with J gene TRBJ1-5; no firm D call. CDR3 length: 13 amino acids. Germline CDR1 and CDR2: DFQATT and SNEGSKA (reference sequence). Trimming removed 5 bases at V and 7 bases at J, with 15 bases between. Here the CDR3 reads CSALRTVAQPQHF. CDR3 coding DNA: TGCAGTGCTTTACGGACTGTGGCGCAGCCCCAGCATTTT.

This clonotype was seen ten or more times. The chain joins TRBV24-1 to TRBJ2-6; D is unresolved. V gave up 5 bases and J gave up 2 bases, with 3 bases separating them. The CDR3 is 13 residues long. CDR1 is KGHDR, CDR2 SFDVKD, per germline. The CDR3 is CATSAPGANVLTF. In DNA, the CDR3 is TGTGCCACCAGTGCTCCTGGGGCCAACGTCCTGACTTTC.

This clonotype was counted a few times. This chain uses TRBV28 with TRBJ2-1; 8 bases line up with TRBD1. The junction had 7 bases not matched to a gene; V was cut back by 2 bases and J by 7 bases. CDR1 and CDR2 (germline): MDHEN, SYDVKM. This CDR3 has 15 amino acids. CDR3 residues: CASSLRQGAWNEQFF. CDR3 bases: TGTGCCAGCAGTTTACGGCAGGGGGCGTGGAATGAGCAGTTCTTC.

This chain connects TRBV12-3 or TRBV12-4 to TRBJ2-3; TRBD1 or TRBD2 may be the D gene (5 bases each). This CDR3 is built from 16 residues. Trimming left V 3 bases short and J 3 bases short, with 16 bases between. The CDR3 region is CASSLSRDRTTDTQYF. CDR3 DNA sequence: TGTGCCAGCAGTTTGAGCAGGGACCGGACGACAGATACGCAGTATTTT.

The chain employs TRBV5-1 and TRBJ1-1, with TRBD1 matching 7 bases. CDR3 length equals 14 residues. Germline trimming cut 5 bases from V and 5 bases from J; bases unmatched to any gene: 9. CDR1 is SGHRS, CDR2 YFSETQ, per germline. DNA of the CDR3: TGCGCCAGCAGAGGGACAGACCGAAGGACTGAAGCTTTCTTT. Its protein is CASRGTDRRTEAFF. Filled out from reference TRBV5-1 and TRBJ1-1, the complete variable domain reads KAGVTQTPRYLIKTRGQQVTLSCSPISGHRSVSWYQQTPGQGLQFLFEYFSETQRNKGNFPGRFSGRQFSNSRSEMNVSTLELGDSALYLCASRGTDRRTEAFFGQGTRLTVV.

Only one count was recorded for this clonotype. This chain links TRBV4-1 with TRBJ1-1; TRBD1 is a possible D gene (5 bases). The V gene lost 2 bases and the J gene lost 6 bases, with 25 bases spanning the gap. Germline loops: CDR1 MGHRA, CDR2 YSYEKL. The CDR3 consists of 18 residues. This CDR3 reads CASSQNLGLTLRDAEAFF. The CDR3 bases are TGCGCCAGCAGCCAAAACCTCGGACTCACCCTGAGGGACGCTGAAGCTTTCTTT.

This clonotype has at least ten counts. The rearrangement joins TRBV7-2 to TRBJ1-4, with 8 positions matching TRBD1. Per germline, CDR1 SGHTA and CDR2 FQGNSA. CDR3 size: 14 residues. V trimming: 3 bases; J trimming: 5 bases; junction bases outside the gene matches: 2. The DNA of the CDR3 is TGTGCCAGCAGCTTCAGGGGGCTAAATGAAAAACTGTTTTTT. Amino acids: CASSFRGLNEKLFF.

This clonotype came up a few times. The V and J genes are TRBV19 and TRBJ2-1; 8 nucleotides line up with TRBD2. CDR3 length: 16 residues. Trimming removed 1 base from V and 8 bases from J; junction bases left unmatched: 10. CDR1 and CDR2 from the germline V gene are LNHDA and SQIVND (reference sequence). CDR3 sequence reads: CASSIVLSGSGYEQFF. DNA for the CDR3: TGTGCCAGTAGTATAGTTCTCAGCGGGAGTGGATATGAGCAGTTCTTC. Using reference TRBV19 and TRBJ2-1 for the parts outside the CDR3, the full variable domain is DGGITQSPKYLFRKEGQNVTLSCEQNLNHDAMYWYRQDPGQGLRLIYYSQIVNDFQKGDIAEGYSVSREKKESFPLTVTSAQKNPTAFYLCASSIVLSGSGYEQFFGPGTRLTVL.

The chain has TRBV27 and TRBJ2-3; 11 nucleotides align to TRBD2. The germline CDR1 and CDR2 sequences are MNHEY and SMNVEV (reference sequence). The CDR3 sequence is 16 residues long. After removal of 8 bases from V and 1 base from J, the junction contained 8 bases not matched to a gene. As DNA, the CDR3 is TGTGCCAGCGGAAGAGGGACTAGCGGACGCACAGATACGCAGTATTTT. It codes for CASGRGTSGRTDTQYF.

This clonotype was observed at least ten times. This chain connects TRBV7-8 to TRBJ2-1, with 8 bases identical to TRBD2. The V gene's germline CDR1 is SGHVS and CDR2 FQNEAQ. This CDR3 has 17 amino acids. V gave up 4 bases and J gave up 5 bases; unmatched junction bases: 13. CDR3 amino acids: CASSWPPGGEGDNEQFF. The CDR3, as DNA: TGTGCCAGCAGCTGGCCACCGGGGGGGGAGGGCGACAATGAGCAGTTCTTC.

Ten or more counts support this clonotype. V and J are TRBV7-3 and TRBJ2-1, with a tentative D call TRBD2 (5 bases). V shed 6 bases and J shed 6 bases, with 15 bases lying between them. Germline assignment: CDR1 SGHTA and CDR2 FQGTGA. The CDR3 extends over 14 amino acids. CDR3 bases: TGTGCCAGCAGTCAGATCACTAGTATCAATGAGCAGTTCTTC. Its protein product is CASSQITSINEQFF.

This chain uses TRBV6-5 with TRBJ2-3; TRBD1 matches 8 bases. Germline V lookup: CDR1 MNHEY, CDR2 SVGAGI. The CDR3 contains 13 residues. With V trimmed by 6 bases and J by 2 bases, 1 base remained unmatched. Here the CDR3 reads CASRDRVTDTQYF. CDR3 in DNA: TGTGCCAGCAGGGACAGGGTCACAGATACGCAGTATTTT.

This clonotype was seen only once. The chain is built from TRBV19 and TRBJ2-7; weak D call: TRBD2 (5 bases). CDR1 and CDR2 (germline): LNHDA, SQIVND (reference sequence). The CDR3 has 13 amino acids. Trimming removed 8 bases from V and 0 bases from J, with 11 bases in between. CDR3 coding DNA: TGTGCCAGTTACAGACTATCCTCCTACGAGCAGTACTTC. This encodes CASYRLSSYEQYF.

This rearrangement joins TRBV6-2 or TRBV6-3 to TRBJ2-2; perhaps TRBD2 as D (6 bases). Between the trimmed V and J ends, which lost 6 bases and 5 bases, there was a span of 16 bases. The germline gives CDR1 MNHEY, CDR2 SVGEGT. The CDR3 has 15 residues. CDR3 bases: TGTGCCAGCAGGACGCGATCCCGGGGGACCGGGGAGCTGTTTTTT. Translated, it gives CASRTRSRGTGELFF.

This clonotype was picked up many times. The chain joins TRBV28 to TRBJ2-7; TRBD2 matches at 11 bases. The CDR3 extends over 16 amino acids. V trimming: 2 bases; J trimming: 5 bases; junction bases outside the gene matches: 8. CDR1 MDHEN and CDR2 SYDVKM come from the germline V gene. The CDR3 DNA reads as TGTGCCAGCAGTTTACTGGGTAGCGGGAGGGGCCACGAGCAGTACTTC. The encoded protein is CASSLLGSGRGHEQYF.